What follows are 4 T cell receptor beta chains derived from one specimen sequenced in a study of blood T cell repertoires in COVID-19. Some clones are missing from TCRdb's copy, which holds only in-frame ones; the method was immunoSEQ multiplex PCR. The sample has 150,000 to 200,000 clones, roughly 82% seen once. The specimen sequenced was peripheral blood. The receptors come from a woman aged 70-85 years with acute or convalescent COVID-19.

This chain connects TRBV30 to TRBJ2-7, with 8 bases lining up with TRBD2. The CDR3 extends over 13 amino acids. The J segment lost 2 bases and the V segment lost 2 bases, leaving 2 bases of the junction unmatched. Germline CDR1 GTSNPN, CDR2 SVGIG (reference sequence). For the CDR3, the DNA is TGTGCCTGGAGTAGGGGACTAGCCTACGAGCAGTACTTC. This sequence encodes CAWSRGLAYEQYF.

This rearrangement joins TRBV19 to TRBJ1-4; no reliable D call. Trimming took 7 bases from V and 0 from J, leaving 21 bases between them. Germline CDR1 is LNHDA and CDR2 is SQIVND (reference sequence). The CDR3 spans 18 residues. The CDR3 DNA reads TGTGCCAGTAAAACCCTCGTGAGACCCCGGGCAACTAATGAAAAACTGTTTTTT. Translation: CASKTLVRPRATNEKLFF.

CDR3: CASSRTGGLTLGGTDTQYF. In DNA, the CDR3 is TGTGCCAGCAGCCGGACAGGGGGCCTTACCCTCGGAGGCACAGATACGCAGTATTTT. The chain combines TRBV28 with TRBJ2-3; TRBD1 aligns across 11 bases. The V and J ends lost 6 bases and 1 base, in that order; junction bases with no gene match: 15. The germline V gene encodes CDR1 MDHEN and CDR2 SYDVKM. This CDR3 is 19 amino acids long.

The rearrangement joins TRBV29-1 to TRBJ1-1; possibly TRBD1 for D (6 bases). CDR3 length: 14 amino acids. V shed 4 bases and J shed 0 bases, with 12 bases lying between them. In germline, CDR1 is SQVTM, CDR2 ANQGSEA. Here the CDR3 reads CSVVYRTVNTEAFF. The CDR3 coding sequence is TGCAGCGTTGTATATAGGACAGTGAACACTGAAGCTTTCTTT.